Listed here are 12 T cell receptor beta chains from one sample, sequenced in a study of regulatory T cells in long-lasting Graves disease. The sample's time point: newly diagnosed GD, antithyroid drugs for less than 3 months. PBMC-extracted RNA yielded the TCR library. Investigators prepared the TCR beta libraries by applying iRepertoire HTBI primers and Arm-PCR of CDR3 regions. TCRdb reprocessed the multiplex PCR reads via MiXCR and lists one record per CDR3 protein. The profile covers more than 450,000 distinct CDR3 sequences, with about 17% appearing a single time and more than 10% taken by the ten largest. This sample also appeared in a second study, on T cells in Graves' hyperthyroidism and ophthalmopathy.

Sequenced here: peripheral blood mononuclear cells (PBMCs), sampled at new diagnosis, from a patient treated with antithyroid drugs. The receptors shown here come from a man aged 35 to 55 with Graves disease.

Ten or more counts support this clonotype. The chain joins TRBV7-8 to TRBJ2-1; D is perhaps TRBD1 (6 bases). Germline V lookup: CDR1 SGHVS, CDR2 FQNEAQ. The CDR3 has 17 amino acids. Deletions cut 1 base from V and 9 bases from J, with 22 bases between. The CDR3 is CASSLVVGAGVGVEQFF. For the CDR3, the DNA is TGTGCCAGCAGCTTAGTGGTGGGGGCAGGGGTTGGGGTTGAGCAGTTCTTC. The whole variable domain, filled in from reference TRBV7-8 and TRBJ2-1, reads GAGVSQSPRYKVAKRGQDVALRCDPISGHVSLFWYQQALGQGPEFLTYFQNEAQLDKSGLPSDRFFAERPEGSVSTLKIQRTQQEDSAVYLCASSLVVGAGVGVEQFFGPGTRLTVL.

This clonotype has a count of ten or more. The rearrangement joins TRBV27 to TRBJ2-7, with 8 bases matching TRBD1. Germline trimming cut 5 bases from V and 4 bases from J; bases unmatched to any gene: 13. Germline CDR1 and CDR2: MNHEY and SMNVEV (reference sequence). This CDR3 is built from 16 residues. The CDR3 here is CASSLRPGTGPYEQYF. CDR3 DNA: TGTGCCAGCAGTCTCCGTCCCGGGACAGGCCCATACGAGCAGTACTTC.

The V call is TRBV28, the J call TRBJ1-4; D unclear. Germline assignment: CDR1 MDHEN and CDR2 SYDVKM. The CDR3 length is 12 residues. The germline V and J ends were trimmed by 3 bases and 6 bases, with 5 bases remaining between them. The CDR3, as DNA: TGTGCCAGCAGTTTCGGGCATGAAAAACTGTTTTTT. As protein: CASSFGHEKLFF.

This clonotype has more than one count but fewer than ten. The rearrangement uses TRBV18 and TRBJ2-7; 10 bases agree with TRBD2. The CDR3 sequence is 16 residues long. V trimming: 0 bases; J trimming: 3 bases; junction bases outside the gene matches: 5. Germline V gives CDR1 KGHSH, CDR2 LQKENI. The CDR3 reads CASSPPGGTSVYEQYF. DNA for the CDR3: TGTGCCAGCTCACCACCCGGTGGGACTAGCGTCTACGAGCAGTACTTC.

The chain couples TRBV5-4 to TRBJ2-1; D perhaps matches TRBD2 (5 bases). This CDR3 is 15 amino acids long. Looked up from germline, CDR1 is SGHNT and CDR2 is YYREEE (reference sequence). V shed 4 bases and J shed 8 bases, with 19 bases lying between them. This CDR3 is CASSMKNTRGDEQFF. The CDR3 bases are TGTGCCAGCAGCATGAAGAACACTAGAGGCGATGAGCAGTTCTTC.

V usage is TRBV4-1 and J usage is TRBJ2-6, with D unresolved. Germline CDR1 and CDR2: MGHRA and YSYEKL. This CDR3 region has 16 residues. The V and J ends lost 0 bases and 0 bases respectively, with 6 bases between them. CDR3 DNA: TGCGCCAGCAGCCAAGATTTGAACTCTGGGGCCAACGTCCTGACTTTC. It translates to CASSQDLNSGANVLTF.

This clonotype was seen many times. The rearrangement links TRBV7-9 to TRBJ2-1; 11 nucleotides match TRBD2. J lost 4 bases, V lost 1 base, and 9 bases had no gene match. The germline V gene encodes CDR1 SEHNR and CDR2 FQNEAQ (reference sequence). This CDR3 is built from 18 residues. The CDR3 here is CASSLVGSGTSGYNEQFF. Written as DNA, the CDR3 is TGTGCCAGCAGCTTAGTCGGGTCGGGGACTAGCGGTTACAATGAGCAGTTCTTC.

This clonotype showed up many times. The CDR3 DNA is TGTGCCAGCAGCTTATATGGACTAGGAGAGAATGAGCAGTTCTTC. Translating gives CASSLYGLGENEQFF. The rearrangement uses TRBV5-6 and TRBJ2-1, with TRBD2 matching over 7 bases. CDR1 SGHDT and CDR2 YYEEEE come from the germline V gene. J was trimmed by 7 bases and V by 2 bases; bases with no gene match: 9. The CDR3 consists of 15 residues. The variable domain in full, completed from reference TRBV5-6 and TRBJ2-1, reads DAGVTQSPTHLIKTRGQQVTLRCSPKSGHDTVSWYQQALGQGPQFIFQYYEEEERQRGNFPDRFSGHQFPNYSSELNVNALLLGDSALYLCASSLYGLGENEQFFGPGTRLTVL.

With regard to this clonotype: One end of the junction does not line up with germline, which may come from a read error. The chain carries TRBV5-1 and TRBJ2-1; D is uncertain. Germline assignment: CDR1 SGHRS and CDR2 YFSETQ. This CDR3 comprises 14 residues. The CDR3 region has the DNA TGTGCCAGCAGCGTAGGAAATAGCTACGATGAGCAGTTCTTC. It specifies CASSVGNSYDEQFF. The complete variable domain, with remaining parts taken from reference TRBV5-1 and TRBJ2-1, reads KAGVTQTPRYLIKTRGQQVTLSCSPISGHRSVSWYQQTPGQGLQFLFEYFSETQRNKGNFPGRFSGRQFSNSRSEMNVSTLELGDSALYLCASSVGNSYDEQFFGPGTRLTVL.

The genes are TRBV20-1 and TRBJ2-2; D may be TRBD2 (5 bases). This CDR3 is 17 amino acids long. Per the germline V gene, CDR1 is DFQATT and CDR2 is SNEGSKA (reference sequence). Deletions cut 2 bases from V and 2 bases from J, with 18 bases between. In DNA, the CDR3 is TGCAGTGCTAGATCAGAGGGCGGAACTACAAACACCGGGGAGCTGTTTTTT. This encodes CSARSEGGTTNTGELFF.

In its sample, this clonotype was seen many times. Here the CDR3 DNA reads TGTGCCAGCAGCCAAGATCCCCCGGATACGCAGTATTTT. It yields the protein CASSQDPPDTQYF. The rearrangement links TRBV3-1 to TRBJ2-3; D is unclear. Per the germline V gene, CDR1 is LGHDT and CDR2 is YNNKEL (reference sequence). V was trimmed by 0 bases and J by 6 bases, leaving 7 bases between them. CDR3 length: 13 residues.

This clonotype showed up many times. The CDR3 DNA follows: TGCAGCGTGACCCGGAGGGGTGAAGCTTTCTTT. The encoded protein is CSVTRRGEAFF. The chain links TRBV29-1 to TRBJ1-1; D may be TRBD1 (5 bases). V was cut by 6 bases and J by 7 bases, with 12 bases left in between. From germline, CDR1 is SQVTM and CDR2 ANQGSEA. The CDR3 spans 11 residues.